This T cell receptor (beta chain) was recovered during a study of blood T cell repertoires in COVID-19. Data came from immunoSEQ multiplex PCR; TCRdb stores just in-frame clones and leaves some out. The table shows 300,000 to 500,000 clones, with roughly 90% occurring only once. The germline V gene encodes CDR1 LNHDA and CDR2 SQIVND (reference sequence). This CDR3 contains 16 residues. Trimming cost V 10 bases and J 0 bases; bases outside gene matches: 6. Sample: PBMCs or T cells enriched from blood (not recorded which). The sequence was obtained from a woman in her 30s with acute COVID-19. The chain links TRBV19 to TRBJ2-5, with 15 bases fitting TRBD2. For the CDR3, the DNA is TGTGCCACTAAGGGACTAGCGGGGGGACACCAAGAGACCCAGTACTTC. Amino acids: CATKGLAGGHQETQYF.